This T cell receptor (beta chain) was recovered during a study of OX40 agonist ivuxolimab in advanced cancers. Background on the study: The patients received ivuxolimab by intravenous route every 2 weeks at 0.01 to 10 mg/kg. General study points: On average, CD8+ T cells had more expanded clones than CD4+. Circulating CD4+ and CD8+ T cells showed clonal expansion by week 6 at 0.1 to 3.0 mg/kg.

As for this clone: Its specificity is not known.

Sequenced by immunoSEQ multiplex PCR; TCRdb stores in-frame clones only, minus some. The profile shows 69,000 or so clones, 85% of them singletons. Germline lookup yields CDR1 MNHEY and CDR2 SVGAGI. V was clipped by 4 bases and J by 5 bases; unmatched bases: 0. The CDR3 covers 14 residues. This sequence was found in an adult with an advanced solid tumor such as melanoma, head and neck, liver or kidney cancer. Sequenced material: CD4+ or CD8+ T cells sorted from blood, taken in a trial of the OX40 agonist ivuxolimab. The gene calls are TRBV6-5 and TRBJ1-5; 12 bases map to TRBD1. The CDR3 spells CASSWDRGHQPQHF. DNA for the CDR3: TGTGCCAGCAGTTGGGACAGGGGGCATCAGCCCCAGCATTTT.